What follows are 6 T cell receptor beta chains derived from one specimen sequenced in a study of T cells in Graves' hyperthyroidism and ophthalmopathy. Amplified TCR beta CDR3 regions came from RNA transcripts. The TCR CDR3 was amplified in a first-round RT-PCR using the HTBI primer set. A single record per CDR3 protein comes from TCRdb applying MiXCR to the multiplex PCR reads. The table lists hundreds of thousands of distinct CDR3 sequences, roughly a sixth of them singletons. Sequencing was done on a sample of blood. These receptors were collected from a woman aged 18-29 years with Graves' hyperthyroidism.

This clonotype was counted ten times or more. The V and J genes are TRBV11-2 and TRBJ1-4; 7 bases line up with TRBD1. This CDR3 is built from 16 residues. The germline gives CDR1 SGHAT, CDR2 FQNNGV. The J segment lost 4 bases and the V segment lost 5 bases, leaving 10 bases of the junction unmatched. Here the CDR3 reads CASSPRGGQFNEKLFF. DNA for the CDR3: TGTGCCAGCAGCCCGAGGGGGGGACAGTTTAATGAAAAACTGTTTTTT.

The rearrangement links TRBV5-1 to TRBJ1-1, with 7 bases that match TRBD1. The CDR3 totals 16 residues. The germline gives CDR1 SGHRS, CDR2 YFSETQ. J was trimmed by 0 bases and V by 2 bases; bases with no gene match: 7. CDR3 DNA sequence: TGCGCCAGCAGCTTTAGAGGGACAGAGCTGAACACTGAAGCTTTCTTT. Translation gives CASSFRGTELNTEAFF.

This clonotype was counted between two and nine times. The V and J genes are TRBV20-1 and TRBJ1-2; 9 bases line up with TRBD1. The J segment lost 5 bases and the V segment lost 3 bases, leaving 10 bases of the junction unmatched. This CDR3 is 15 amino acids long. CDR1 is DFQATT, CDR2 SNEGSKA, per germline (reference sequence). CDR3 sequence reads: CSASDPEDRGYGYTF. CDR3 DNA sequence: TGCAGTGCTAGTGACCCCGAGGACAGGGGTTATGGCTACACCTTC.

The chain is built from TRBV30 and TRBJ2-1; a weak D match, TRBD2 (7 bases). This CDR3 is 14 amino acids long. CDR1 and CDR2 from the germline V gene are GTSNPN and SVGIG (reference sequence). The V and J ends lost 5 bases and 5 bases respectively, with 16 bases between them. The CDR3 sequence is CAWEGGAYNNEQFF. The CDR3, as DNA: TGTGCCTGGGAGGGGGGGGCCTACAACAATGAGCAGTTCTTC. The whole variable domain, remainder taken from reference TRBV30 and TRBJ2-1, is SQTIHQWPATLVQPVGSPLSLECTVEGTSNPNLYWYRQAAGRGLQLLFYSVGIGQISSEVPQNLSASRPQDRQFILSSKKLLLSDSGFYLCAWEGGAYNNEQFFGPGTRLTVL.

This clonotype was picked up many times. The V call is TRBV20-1, the J call TRBJ2-3; D is possibly TRBD2 (6 bases). The germline V gene has CDR1 DFQATT and CDR2 SNEGSKA (reference sequence). The V gene lost 5 bases and the J gene lost 4 bases, with 22 bases spanning the gap. The CDR3 spans 16 residues. The CDR3 DNA reads as TGCAGTGCTGCCCCCCGAGGCGGAGGGAGCCCAGATACGCAGTATTTT. Translated, it gives CSAAPRGGGSPDTQYF.

The chain couples TRBV28 to TRBJ1-5; D may be TRBD1 (6 bases). V was shortened by 2 bases and J by 2 bases, with 13 bases between the two germline ends. The CDR3 has 16 amino acids. The germline V gene encodes CDR1 MDHEN and CDR2 SYDVKM. The CDR3 loop reads CASSLQGLGGNQPQHF. The CDR3 coding sequence is TGTGCCAGCAGTTTACAGGGGCTAGGTGGCAATCAGCCCCAGCATTTT.